A single sample is the source of the 5 T cell receptor beta chains below, sequenced in a study of regulatory T cells in long-lasting Graves disease. Time point noted: newly diagnosed GD, antithyroid drugs for less than 3 months. PBMCs were the source of the RNA used for TCR sequencing. Through Arm-PCR of CDR3 regions and iRepertoire HTBI primers, TCR beta libraries were built. TCRdb ran MiXCR on the multiplex PCR reads and lists one entry per CDR3 protein. Among 300,000 to 400,000 distinct CDR3 sequences listed, around 16% were seen once. This sample comprised peripheral blood mononuclear cells (PBMCs), obtained at new diagnosis, from a patient treated with antithyroid drugs. Source of these receptors: a female donor with Graves disease.

This clonotype has at least ten counts. Written as DNA, the CDR3 is TGTGCCAGCAGTGACCCCCTGGACAGTAGCAATCAGCCCCAGCATTTT. This translates into CASSDPLDSSNQPQHF. The V gene is TRBV6-1, the J gene TRBJ1-5; D may be TRBD1 (6 bases). Trimming took 3 bases from V and 0 from J, leaving 12 bases between them. The CDR3 has 16 residues. The germline V gene encodes CDR1 MNHNS and CDR2 SASEGT.

This clonotype was observed many times. The rearrangement joins TRBV5-1 to TRBJ2-1, with D perhaps matching TRBD2 (6 bases). Germline assignment: CDR1 SGHRS and CDR2 YFSETQ. Trimming took off 4 bases at V and 5 bases at J, with 16 bases between the two ends. The CDR3 loop spans 15 amino acids. CDR3 region: CASSDRLGKHNEQFF. CDR3 bases: TGCGCCAGCAGCGATAGACTAGGAAAACACAATGAGCAGTTCTTC.

The genes are TRBV7-8 and TRBJ2-3; TRBD2 aligns across 10 bases. The CDR3 loop spans 17 amino acids. Germline assignment: CDR1 SGHVS and CDR2 FQNEAQ. V lost 1 base and J lost 6; bases outside the gene matches: 10. In DNA form, the CDR3 reads TGTGCCAGCAGCTTAGGGTGGCTAGCGGGGGACCCGGATACGCAGTATTTT. Its translation: CASSLGWLAGDPDTQYF.

This clonotype was seen repeatedly, ten times or more. The V gene is TRBV6-2 or TRBV6-3, the J gene TRBJ2-7, with TRBD2 as a possible D gene (6 bases). Trimming cost V 5 bases and J 3 bases, with 17 bases left between them. Germline lookup yields CDR1 MNHEY and CDR2 SVGEGT. The CDR3 runs 15 residues. The DNA for the CDR3 is TGTGCCAGCAGTAGTATCGGGAGAGGCGACTACGAGCAGTACTTC. This codes for CASSSIGRGDYEQYF.

This clonotype was counted many times. The CDR3 is CASSYTGAPRTEAFF. In nucleotides, the CDR3 is TGTGCCAGCAGTTATACAGGGGCCCCGAGGACTGAAGCTTTCTTT. This chain links TRBV6-5 with TRBJ1-1; 7 nucleotides match TRBD1. After removal of 3 bases from V and 5 bases from J, the junction contained 9 bases not matched to a gene. The CDR3 consists of 15 residues. Per the germline V gene, CDR1 is MNHEY and CDR2 is SVGAGI.